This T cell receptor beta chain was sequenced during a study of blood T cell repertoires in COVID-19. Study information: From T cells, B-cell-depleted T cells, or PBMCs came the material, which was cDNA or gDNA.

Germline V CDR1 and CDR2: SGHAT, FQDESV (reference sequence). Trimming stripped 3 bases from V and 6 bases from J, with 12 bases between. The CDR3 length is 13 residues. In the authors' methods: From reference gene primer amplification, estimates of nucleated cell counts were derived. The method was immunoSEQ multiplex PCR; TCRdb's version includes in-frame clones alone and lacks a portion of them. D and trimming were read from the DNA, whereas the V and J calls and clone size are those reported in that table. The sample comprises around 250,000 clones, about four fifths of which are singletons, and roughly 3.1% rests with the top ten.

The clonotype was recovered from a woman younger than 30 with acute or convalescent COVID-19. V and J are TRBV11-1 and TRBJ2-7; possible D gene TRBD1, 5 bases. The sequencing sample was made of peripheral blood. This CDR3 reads CASSFRVGPEQYF. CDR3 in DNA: TGTGCCAGCAGCTTCAGGGTGGGCCCCGAGCAGTACTTC.